Listed here is a single TCR beta chain. The antigen remains undetermined. Time point described: peripheral blood 6 weeks after treatment start. Patients presented with locally advanced or metastatic urothelial carcinoma. PCRs were each spiked with synthetic TCR analog templates. This table comes from immunoSEQ multiplex PCR, and its TCRdb copy is limited to in-frame clones, with some not included. Of around 53,000 clones in the sample, approximately 85% were seen once. These data come from a study of PD-L1 blockade in urothelial cancer. Study as a whole: It was at some point between 2012 and 2014 that patients started atezolizumab at 1,200 mg intravenously every 3 weeks.

Regarding the study as a whole: Pretreatment TCR clonality in blood under the median foretold superior survival.

J lost 0 bases, V lost 5 bases, and 8 bases had no gene match. CDR1 and CDR2 (germline): WNHNN, SYGVQD (reference sequence). The CDR3 totals 16 residues. Material: PBMCs, obtained around atezolizumab (anti-PD-L1) treatment. This chain links TRBV10-1 with TRBJ1-2; 8 bases are a match to TRBD1. The sequence came from a man in his fifties or sixties with urothelial cancer. The CDR3 DNA reads TGCGCCAGCAGTACTGACAGGGGAGCACCTAACTATGGCTACACCTTC. Protein sequence: CASSTDRGAPNYGYTF.